A single sample is the source of the 7 T cell receptor beta chains below, sequenced in a study of shared clonotypes between healthy human individuals. The protocol was immunoSEQ multiplex PCR, while the TCRdb copy is restricted to in-frame clones and leaves out a portion. Of a few million clones listed, about 92% are singletons. The sample taken for sequencing was naive CD4+ T cells sorted from blood. Subset denoted: CD45RA+ positively selected. These receptors were taken from a man younger than 30 in good health.

Notes on this clone: Other DNA sequences in the same sample also yield this CDR3. The chain recombines TRBV6-1 with TRBJ2-5; the match to TRBD2 covers 7 bases. CDR1 and CDR2 (germline): MNHNS, SASEGT. CDR3 size: 13 residues. With 4 bases clipped from V and 5 bases from J, the junction kept 4 bases outside the gene matches. The CDR3 DNA reads TGTGCCAGCAGTGGCGGGGGTCGGGAGACCCAGTACTTC. It codes for CASSGGGRETQYF.

The CDR3 DNA reads TGTGCCAGTAGTACAGCGGCTAGCTCCCGACCCCGCCAAGAGACCCAGTACTTC. Encoded protein: CASSTAASSRPRQETQYF. This chain joins TRBV19 and TRBJ2-5, with D maybe TRBD2 (5 bases). Germline values: CDR1 LNHDA, CDR2 SQIVND (reference sequence). The CDR3 consists of 18 residues. V dropped 4 bases and J dropped 1 base, with 22 bases sitting between them.

This rearrangement joins TRBV7-9 to TRBJ2-1; 9 bases are a match to TRBD2. This CDR3 spans 15 amino acids. Trimming at V came to 2 bases and at J to 10 bases, leaving 9 bases not matched to a gene. Germline loops: CDR1 SEHNR, CDR2 FQNEAQ (reference sequence). The CDR3: CASSLLSGSGVEQFF. The CDR3 coding sequence is TGTGCCAGCAGCTTACTTAGCGGGAGTGGGGTGGAGCAGTTCTTC.

CDR3 loop: CAWSQRGEAFF. The CDR3, as DNA: TGTGCCTGGAGTCAGAGGGGGGAAGCTTTCTTT. The J gene is TRBJ1-1, the V gene TRBV30; a weak D match, TRBD1 (6 bases). CDR1 is GTSNPN and CDR2 is SVGIG in the germline V gene (reference sequence). The CDR3 is made up of 11 amino acids. Trimming removed 2 bases at V and 8 bases at J, with 9 bases between.

This clone occurred a few times. The chain combines TRBV2 with TRBJ1-2; 9 nucleotides align to TRBD1. The CDR3 covers 14 residues. V lost 3 bases to trimming and J lost 8 bases; unmatched junction nucleotides: 7. In germline, CDR1 is SNHLY, CDR2 FYNNEI. CDR3 nucleotide sequence: TGTGCCAGCAGTGATCTCGGGACAGGGTTCGGCTACACCTTC. It yields the protein CASSDLGTGFGYTF. The complete variable domain, with remaining parts taken from reference TRBV2 and TRBJ1-2, reads EPEVTQTPSHQVTQMGQEVILRCVPISNHLYFYWYRQILGQKVEFLVSFYNNEISEKSEIFDDQFSVERPDGSNFTLKIRSTKLEDSAMYFCASSDLGTGFGYTFGSGTRLTVV.

As for this clone: Other DNA sequences in the same sample also yield this CDR3. The rearrangement uses TRBV7-9 and TRBJ1-4; D is possibly TRBD1 (5 bases). Between the trimmed V and J ends, which lost 0 bases and 4 bases, there was a span of 9 bases. Germline V CDR1 and CDR2: SEHNR, FQNEAQ (reference sequence). CDR3 length: 15 amino acids. The CDR3 sequence: CASSLAGQGNEKLFF. In DNA form, the CDR3 reads TGTGCCAGCAGCTTAGCGGGTCAGGGTAATGAAAAACTGTTTTTT.

The chain carries TRBV5-6 and TRBJ2-7; TRBD1 matches 10 bases. This CDR3 contains 15 residues. Trimming at V came to 1 base and at J to 5 bases, leaving 6 bases not matched to a gene. Germline V lookup: CDR1 SGHDT, CDR2 YYEEEE. CDR3 loop: CASSLSGQGRNEQYF. The CDR3 nucleotides read TGTGCCAGCAGCTTGTCGGGACAGGGGAGGAACGAGCAGTACTTC.